The following is a TCR beta chain sequence with its context. This specimen comes from a study of cytomegalovirus exposure and HLA in healthy donors. The V segment lost 0 bases and the J segment 0 bases; nucleotides outside the gene matches: 8. Per the germline V gene, CDR1 is SGHRS and CDR2 is YFSETQ. The CDR3 has 17 amino acids. The PCR used 60 Vbeta and 13 Jbeta primers. Data came from immunoSEQ multiplex PCR; TCRdb stores just in-frame clones and leaves some out. The repertoire consists of over 95,000 clones, with around three quarters occurring once and the leading ten covering about 2%. The material sequenced was PBMCs. This TCR derives from a man aged 40-49 years in good health and CMV-seronegative. The chain couples TRBV5-1 to TRBJ1-1; TRBD1 matches at 7 bases. CDR3 nucleotide sequence: TGCGCCAGCAGCTTGGCCGGCAGGGGGAGTTTGAACACTGAAGCTTTCTTT. Translating gives CASSLAGRGSLNTEAFF. The full variable domain, rest sourced from reference TRBV5-1 and TRBJ1-1, is KAGVTQTPRYLIKTRGQQVTLSCSPISGHRSVSWYQQTPGQGLQFLFEYFSETQRNKGNFPGRFSGRQFSNSRSEMNVSTLELGDSALYLCASSLAGRGSLNTEAFFGQGTRLTVV.